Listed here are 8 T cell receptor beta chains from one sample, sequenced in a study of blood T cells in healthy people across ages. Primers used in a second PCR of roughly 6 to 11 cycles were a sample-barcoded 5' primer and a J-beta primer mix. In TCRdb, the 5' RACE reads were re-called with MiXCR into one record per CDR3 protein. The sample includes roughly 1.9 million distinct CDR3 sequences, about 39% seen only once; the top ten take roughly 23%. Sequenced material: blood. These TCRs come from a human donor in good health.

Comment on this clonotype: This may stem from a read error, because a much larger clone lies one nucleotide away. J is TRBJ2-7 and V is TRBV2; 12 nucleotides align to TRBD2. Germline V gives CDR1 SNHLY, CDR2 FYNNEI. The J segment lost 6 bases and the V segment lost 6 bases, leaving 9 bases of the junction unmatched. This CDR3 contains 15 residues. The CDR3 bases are TGTGCCAGCAGGCCCGGACTAGCGGGGCGAGGCGAGCAGTACTTC. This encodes CASRPGLAGRGEQYF.

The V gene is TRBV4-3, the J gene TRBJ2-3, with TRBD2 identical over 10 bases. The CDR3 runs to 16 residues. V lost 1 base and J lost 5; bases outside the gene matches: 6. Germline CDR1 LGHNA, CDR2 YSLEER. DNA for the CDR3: TGCGCCAGCAGCCAAGGCTTGGCTAGCGGGGGAGATACGCAGTATTTT. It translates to CASSQGLASGGDTQYF.

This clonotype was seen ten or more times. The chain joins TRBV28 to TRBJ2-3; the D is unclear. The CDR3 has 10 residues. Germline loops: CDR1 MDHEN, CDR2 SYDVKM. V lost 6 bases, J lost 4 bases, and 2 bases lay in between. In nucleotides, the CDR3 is TGTGCCAGCAGAGCAGATACGCAGTATTTT. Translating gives CASRADTQYF.

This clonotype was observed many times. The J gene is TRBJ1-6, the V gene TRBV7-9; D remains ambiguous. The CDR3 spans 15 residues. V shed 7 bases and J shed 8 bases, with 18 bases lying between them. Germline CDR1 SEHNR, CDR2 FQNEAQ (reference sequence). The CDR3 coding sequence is TGTGCCAGCATCCCCGCAACTACTCCTCATTCACCCCTCCACTTT. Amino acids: CASIPATTPHSPLHF.

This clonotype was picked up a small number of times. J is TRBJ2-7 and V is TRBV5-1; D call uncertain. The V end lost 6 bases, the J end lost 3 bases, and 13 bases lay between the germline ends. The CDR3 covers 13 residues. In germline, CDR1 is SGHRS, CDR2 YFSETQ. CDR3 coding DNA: TGCGCCAGCAAGCAGGATGGCCACTACGAGCAGTACTTC. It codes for CASKQDGHYEQYF. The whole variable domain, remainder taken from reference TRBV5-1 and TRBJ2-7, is KAGVTQTPRYLIKTRGQQVTLSCSPISGHRSVSWYQQTPGQGLQFLFEYFSETQRNKGNFPGRFSGRQFSNSRSEMNVSTLELGDSALYLCASKQDGHYEQYFGPGTRLTVT.

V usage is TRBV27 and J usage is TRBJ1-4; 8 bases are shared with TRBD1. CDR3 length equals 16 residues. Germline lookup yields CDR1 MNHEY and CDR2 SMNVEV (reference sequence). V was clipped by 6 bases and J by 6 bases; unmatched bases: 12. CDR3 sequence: CASSHGTGRRDEKLFF. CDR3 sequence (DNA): TGTGCCAGCAGCCACGGGACAGGTCGACGGGATGAAAAACTGTTTTTT. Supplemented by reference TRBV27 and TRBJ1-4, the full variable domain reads EAQVTQNPRYLITVTGKKLTVTCSQNMNHEYMSWYRQDPGLGLRQIYYSMNVEVTDKGDVPEGYKVSRKEKRNFPLILESPSPNQTSLYFCASSHGTGRRDEKLFFGSGTQLSVL.

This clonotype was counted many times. The CDR3 nucleotides read TGCAGTGCTAGAGCGCCGGGACATACTAATGAGCAGTTCTTC. Translated, it gives CSARAPGHTNEQFF. The chain employs TRBV20-1 and TRBJ2-1, with D possibly being TRBD1 (6 bases). V dropped 1 base and J dropped 7 bases, with 14 bases sitting between them. This CDR3 has 14 residues. Germline V lookup: CDR1 DFQATT, CDR2 SNEGSKA (reference sequence).

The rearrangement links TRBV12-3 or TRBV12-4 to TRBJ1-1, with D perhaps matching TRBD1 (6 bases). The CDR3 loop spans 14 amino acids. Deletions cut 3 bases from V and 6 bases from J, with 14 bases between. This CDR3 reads CASSFLGTRAEAFF. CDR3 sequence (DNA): TGTGCCAGCAGTTTCCTAGGGACAAGGGCTGAAGCTTTCTTT.